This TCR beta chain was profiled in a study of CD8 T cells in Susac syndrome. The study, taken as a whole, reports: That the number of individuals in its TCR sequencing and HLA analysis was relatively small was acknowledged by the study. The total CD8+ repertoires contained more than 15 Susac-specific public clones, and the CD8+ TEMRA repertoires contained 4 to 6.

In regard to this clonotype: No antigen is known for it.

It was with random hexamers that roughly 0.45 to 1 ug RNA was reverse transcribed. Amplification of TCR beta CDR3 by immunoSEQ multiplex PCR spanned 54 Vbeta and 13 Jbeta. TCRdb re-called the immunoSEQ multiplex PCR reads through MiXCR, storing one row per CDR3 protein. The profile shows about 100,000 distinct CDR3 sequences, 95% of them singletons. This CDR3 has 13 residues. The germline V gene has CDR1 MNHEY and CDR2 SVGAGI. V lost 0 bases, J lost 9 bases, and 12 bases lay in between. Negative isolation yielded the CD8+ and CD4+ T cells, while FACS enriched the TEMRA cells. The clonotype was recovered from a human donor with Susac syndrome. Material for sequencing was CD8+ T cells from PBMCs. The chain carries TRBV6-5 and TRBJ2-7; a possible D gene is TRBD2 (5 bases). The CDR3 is CASSYSSGVWQYF. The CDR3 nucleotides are TGTGCCAGCAGTTACTCGAGCGGAGTATGGCAGTACTTC.